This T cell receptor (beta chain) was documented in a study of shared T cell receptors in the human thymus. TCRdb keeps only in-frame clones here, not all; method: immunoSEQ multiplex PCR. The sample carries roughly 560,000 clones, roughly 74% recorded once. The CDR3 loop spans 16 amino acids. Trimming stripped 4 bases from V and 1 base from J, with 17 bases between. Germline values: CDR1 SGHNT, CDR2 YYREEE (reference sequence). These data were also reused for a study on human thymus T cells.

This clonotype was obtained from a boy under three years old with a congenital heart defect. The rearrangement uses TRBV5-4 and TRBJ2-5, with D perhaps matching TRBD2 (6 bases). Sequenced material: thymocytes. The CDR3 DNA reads TGTGCCAGCAGCGCTACCCTAGCGTTGGCCCAAGAGACCCAGTACTTC. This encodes CASSATLALAQETQYF.